This entry describes one T cell receptor (beta chain). Its antigen is unidentified. One end of the junction fails to match germline, which may point to a read error. This record comes from a study of cytomegalovirus exposure and HLA in healthy donors. Study results and limitations: TCR beta sequences reportedly predicted most subjects' HLA-A and HLA-B alleles accurately.

PCR used 60 Vbeta primers and 13 Jbeta primers. Sequencing used immunoSEQ multiplex PCR; TCRdb keeps in-frame clones, though not all of them. This table holds approximately 150,000 clones, about 80% found once. The TCR was taken from a man aged 30-40 years in good health and CMV-seropositive. Sequencing input: PBMCs.

The CDR3 DNA sequence: TGTTCCAGCAGCTCCGGACAGGGCATAAAAGGGGGCCAGTACTTC. It yields the protein CSSSSGQGIKGGQYF. This rearrangement joins TRBV7-9 to TRBJ2-5, with 8 positions matching TRBD1. Germline V CDR1 and CDR2: SEHNR, FQNEAQ (reference sequence). CDR3 size: 15 residues.